This T cell receptor beta chain was obtained from a study of cytomegalovirus exposure and HLA in healthy donors. The study, taken as a whole, reports: Several V segments, TRBV6-2 and TRBV6-3 among them, could not be told apart and were dropped. For TCR beta chains, V- and J-gene trimming was later linked to a missense DCLRE1C variant.

It was with 60 Vbeta and 13 Jbeta primers that the PCR ran. Libraries were prepared by immunoSEQ multiplex PCR; TCRdb keeps only in-frame clonotypes and omits some of them. Here the sample spans some 170,000 clones, roughly 79% being singletons. Germline V gives CDR1 SGHDT, CDR2 YYEEEE. This CDR3 spans 13 amino acids. V lost 4 bases to trimming and J lost 3 bases; unmatched junction nucleotides: 3. In regard to this clone: Its target is unknown.

Unrecorded immune exposures were likely, despite nominal health at sampling. The rearrangement joins TRBV5-6 to TRBJ2-5; 7 bases are a match to TRBD1. Sequenced sample: PBMCs. The receptor's source is a woman between 45 and 65 years old in good health and CMV-seronegative. CDR3 in amino acids: CASSGTDKETQYF. The CDR3 region has the DNA TGTGCCAGCAGCGGGACAGATAAAGAGACCCAGTACTTC. The full variable domain, in which reference TRBV5-6 and TRBJ2-5 provide the parts outside the CDR3, is DAGVTQSPTHLIKTRGQQVTLRCSPKSGHDTVSWYQQALGQGPQFIFQYYEEEERQRGNFPDRFSGHQFPNYSSELNVNALLLGDSALYLCASSGTDKETQYFGPGTRLLVL.